This TCR beta chain was recovered during a study of T cells after posttransplantation cyclophosphamide. Findings of the study overall: Donor-recipient repertoire similarity was low at 1-2 months, rising over year one. Blood and skin or GI T cell repertoires showed limited TRB overlap. After PTCy, TRB diversity resembled that of CNI/methotrexate controls.

Libraries were prepared by immunoSEQ multiplex PCR; TCRdb keeps only in-frame clonotypes and omits some of them. Listed for the sample are 40,000 to 55,000 clones, none seen a single time. This related bone marrow graft donor gave peripheral blood on the day of marrow donation. This clone came up many times. Its antigen is still unknown. The TCR originated in a man aged 40-50 years in good health, CMV-negative, and a related stem cell transplant donor. Material: PBMCs.

CDR3 sequence (DNA): TGTGCCAGCAGTTTGATCACAGGTTTGAACACTGAAGCTTTCTTT. Translation: CASSLITGLNTEAFF. This rearrangement joins TRBV28 to TRBJ1-1, with D maybe TRBD1 (5 bases). Trimming shortened V by 3 bases and J by 0 bases, and 11 bases separated the two germline ends. Germline loops: CDR1 MDHEN, CDR2 SYDVKM. The CDR3 contains 15 residues.